A selection of T cell receptor beta chains follows, all from one sample in a study of T cells after yellow fever vaccination. MiXCR, run by TCRdb on the 5' RACE reads, gives a single entry per CDR3 protein. The sample consists of about 74,000 distinct CDR3 sequences, around 7% of them appearing once. The sample in question was CD8+ T cells sorted from PBMCs, obtained less than 6 days after the first yellow fever vaccination. The receptors come from a man between 18 and 29 years old who received the YFV17D yellow fever vaccine. Each CDR3 is given with its conserved first and last residue. A D gene is named only where the DNA matches it firmly. Some rows mark clone size as missing; the rest say once, few, many or name a class of expanded clone.

v_gene	abundance	j_gene	len	d_gene	CDR3nt	CDR3aa
TRBV4-1	NA	TRBJ2-5	14	NA	TGCGCCAGCAGCCATGTTCTCCAGCAAGAGACCCAGTACTTC	CASSHVLQQETQYF
TRBV5-8	NA	TRBJ1-5	13	NA	TGTGCCATCGGCTCCGGGGGAGGGTTGCCCCAGCATTTT	CAIGSGGGLPQHF
TRBV5-1	NA	TRBJ1-1	12	NA	TGCGCCAGCAGCTTGGTATCGGATGAAGCTTTCTTT	CASSLVSDEAFF
TRBV4-2	many	TRBJ2-3	16	TRBD2	TGTGCCAGCAGCCAACCTCTAGCGGCACTGGGAGCTACGCAGTATTTT	CASSQPLAALGATQYF
TRBV6-1	NA	TRBJ2-2	17	NA	TGTGCCAGCAGTGAAGCGCGCCTGCTGCGAGGCACCGGGGAGCTGTTTTTT	CASSEARLLRGTGELFF
TRBV7-7	few	TRBJ2-2	17	TRBD2	TGTGCCAGCAGCCCAACTCTAGCGGGGCTTAACACCGGGGAGCTGTTTTTT	CASSPTLAGLNTGELFF
TRBV2	many	TRBJ1-2	15	NA	TGTGCCAGAATTCCAGAGGGGGGCGGACCCTATGGCTACACCTTC	CARIPEGGGPYGYTF
TRBV20-1	NA	TRBJ1-6	18	TRBD1	TGCAGTGCTACGCGGCCGCAGGGGGTAGGAAATTATAATTCACCCCTCCACTTT	CSATRPQGVGNYNSPLHF
TRBV7-6	NA	TRBJ2-7	15	NA	TGTGCCAGCAGCTCTTCCTCCCAGGGGCTCTACGAGCAGTACTTC	CASSSSSQGLYEQYF
TRBV7-9	many	TRBJ2-3	12	NA	TGTGCCAGCAGCCTCGGGTTGGATACGCAGTATTTT	CASSLGLDTQYF
TRBV6-1	many	TRBJ1-4	15	NA	TGTGCCAGCAGTCCGTACCCGGGAACTAATGAAAAACTGTTTTTT	CASSPYPGTNEKLFF
TRBV7-8	NA	TRBJ1-3	17	NA	TGTGCCAGCAGCTCAACCTTTCCCGGGGAGGGTGGAAACACCATATATTTT	CASSSTFPGEGGNTIYF
TRBV5-1	many	TRBJ2-3	16	NA	TGCGCCAGCAGCTTGTTCCCGGCGGAAAGCACAGATACGCAGTATTTT	CASSLFPAESTDTQYF
TRBV27	NA	TRBJ2-1	15	NA	TGTGCCAGCAGCACTTGGCTTAGGGCAGACAATGAGCAGTTCTTC	CASSTWLRADNEQFF
TRBV3-1	few	TRBJ2-1	17	NA	TGTGCCAGCAGCCAAGTCGGGGGGCCCCAACCAGACAATGAGCAGTTCTTC	CASSQVGGPQPDNEQFF
TRBV6-1	NA	TRBJ1-5	15	NA	TGTGCCAGCGACGGTCCCCGGTATAGCAATCAGCCCCAGCATTTT	CASDGPRYSNQPQHF
TRBV3-1	many	TRBJ2-3	13	NA	TGTGCCAGCAGCCGAATACCTACAGATACGCAGTATTTT	CASSRIPTDTQYF
TRBV2	NA	TRBJ2-1	15	NA	TGTGCCAGCAGTGAAGGAACGGCCAACGACAATGAGCAGTTCTTC	CASSEGTANDNEQFF
TRBV6-1	NA	TRBJ1-4	14	NA	TGTGCCAGCAGCCCCCGTTGGGGCAATGAAAAACTGTTTTTT	CASSPRWGNEKLFF
TRBV7-2	many	TRBJ2-7	14	NA	TGTGCCAGCAGCCCCGGGACAAACGACTACGAGCAGTACTTC	CASSPGTNDYEQYF
TRBV6-5	many	TRBJ2-3	12	NA	TGTGCCAGCAGTTACTCCCCAGATACGCAGTATTTT	CASSYSPDTQYF
TRBV13	few	TRBJ1-5	14	NA	TGTGCCAGCAGCCGCGGACGGTCCAATCAGCCCCAGCATTTT	CASSRGRSNQPQHF
TRBV4-1	few	TRBJ2-2	17	TRBD2	TGCGCCAGCAGCCTAACAATAGCGGGGGGCCGCACCGGGGAGCTGTTTTTT	CASSLTIAGGRTGELFF
TRBV4-1	many	TRBJ2-2	15	NA	TGCGCCAGCAGCCAGGCAGGGTCGAACACCGGGGAGCTGTTTTTT	CASSQAGSNTGELFF
TRBV4-3	many	TRBJ2-2	13	NA	TGCGCCAGCAGCCAAGATAATACAGGCGAGCTGTTTTTT	CASSQDNTGELFF
TRBV5-8	many	TRBJ1-1	14	NA	TGTGCCAGCAGCTTCAAGACAATGAACACTGAAGCTTTCTTT	CASSFKTMNTEAFF
TRBV20-1	NA	TRBJ1-5	14	NA	TGCAGTGCTAGCGGGGGGCTGGGGAATCAGCCCCAGCATTTT	CSASGGLGNQPQHF
TRBV6-1	NA	TRBJ2-1	15	NA	TGTGCCAGCAGCCCACGGGCGGTAGTCTACAATGAGCAGTTCTTC	CASSPRAVVYNEQFF
TRBV12-3/TRBV12-4	few	TRBJ2-2	13	NA	TGTGCCAGCAGACGGCACCCGGGTGGGGAGCTGTTTTTT	CASRRHPGGELFF
TRBV5-1	many	TRBJ2-1	14	NA	TGCGCCAGCAGCGCAAAGGGGAACTACAATGAGCAGTTCTTC	CASSAKGNYNEQFF